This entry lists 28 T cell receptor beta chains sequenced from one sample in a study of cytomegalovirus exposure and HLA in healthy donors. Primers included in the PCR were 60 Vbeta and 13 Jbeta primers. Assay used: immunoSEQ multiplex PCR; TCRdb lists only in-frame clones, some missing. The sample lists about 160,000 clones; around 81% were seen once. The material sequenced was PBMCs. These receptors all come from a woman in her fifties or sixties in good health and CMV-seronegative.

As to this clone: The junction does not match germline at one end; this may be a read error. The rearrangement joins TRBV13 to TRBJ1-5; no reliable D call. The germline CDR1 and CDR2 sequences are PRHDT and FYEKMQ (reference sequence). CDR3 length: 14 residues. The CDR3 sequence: CASSLGRETQPQHF. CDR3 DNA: TGTGCCAGCAGCCTAGGACGAGAAACCCAGCCCCAGCATTTT.

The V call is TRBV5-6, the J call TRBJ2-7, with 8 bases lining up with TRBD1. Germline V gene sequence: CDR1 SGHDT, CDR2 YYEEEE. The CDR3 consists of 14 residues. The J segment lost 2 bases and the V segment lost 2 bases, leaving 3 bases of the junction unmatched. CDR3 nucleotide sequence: TGTGCCAGCAGCTTAGGGACAGGCCCCTACGAGCAGTACTTC. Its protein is CASSLGTGPYEQYF.

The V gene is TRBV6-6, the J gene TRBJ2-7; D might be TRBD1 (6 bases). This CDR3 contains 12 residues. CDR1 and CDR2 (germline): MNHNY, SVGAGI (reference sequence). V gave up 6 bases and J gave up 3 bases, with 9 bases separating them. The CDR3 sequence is CASRTGNYEQYF. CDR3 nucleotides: TGTGCCAGCAGAACAGGGAACTACGAGCAGTACTTC.

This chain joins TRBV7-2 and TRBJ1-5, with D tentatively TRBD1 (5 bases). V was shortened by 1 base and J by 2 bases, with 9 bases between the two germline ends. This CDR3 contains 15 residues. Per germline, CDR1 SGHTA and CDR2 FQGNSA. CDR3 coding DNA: TGTGCCAGCAGCTTAGAAGGGGTAGGCAATCAGCCCCAGCATTTT. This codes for CASSLEGVGNQPQHF.

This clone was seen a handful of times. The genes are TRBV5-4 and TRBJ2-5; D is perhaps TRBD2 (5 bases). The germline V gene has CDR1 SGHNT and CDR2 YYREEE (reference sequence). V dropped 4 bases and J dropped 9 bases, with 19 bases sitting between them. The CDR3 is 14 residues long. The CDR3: CASSPEAPHQSQYF. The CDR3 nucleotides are TGTGCCAGCAGCCCGGAGGCCCCCCACCAGTCCCAGTACTTC. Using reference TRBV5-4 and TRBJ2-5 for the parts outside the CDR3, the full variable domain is ETGVTQSPTHLIKTRGQQVTLRCSSQSGHNTVSWYQQALGQGPQFIFQYYREEENGRGNFPPRFSGLQFPNYSSELNVNALELDDSALYLCASSPEAPHQSQYFGPGTRLLVL.

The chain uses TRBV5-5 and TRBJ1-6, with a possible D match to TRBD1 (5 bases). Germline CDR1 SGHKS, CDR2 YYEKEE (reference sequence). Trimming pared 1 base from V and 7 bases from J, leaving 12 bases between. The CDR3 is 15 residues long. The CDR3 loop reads CASSLRTWGNSPLHF. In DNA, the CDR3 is TGTGCCAGCAGCTTGAGAACATGGGGCAATTCACCCCTCCACTTT.

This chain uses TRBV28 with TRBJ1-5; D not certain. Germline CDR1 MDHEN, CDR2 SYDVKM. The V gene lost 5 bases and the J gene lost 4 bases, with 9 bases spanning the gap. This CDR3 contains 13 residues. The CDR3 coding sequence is TGTGCCAGCAGTCCACACCTTAATCAGCCCCAGCATTTT. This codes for CASSPHLNQPQHF.

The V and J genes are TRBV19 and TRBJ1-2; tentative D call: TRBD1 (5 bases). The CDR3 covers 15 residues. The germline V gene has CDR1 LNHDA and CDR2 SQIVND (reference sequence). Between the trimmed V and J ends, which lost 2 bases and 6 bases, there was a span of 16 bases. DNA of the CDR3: TGTGCCAGTAGTATATGGGGCGAGCAGGCACATGGCTACACCTTC. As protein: CASSIWGEQAHGYTF.

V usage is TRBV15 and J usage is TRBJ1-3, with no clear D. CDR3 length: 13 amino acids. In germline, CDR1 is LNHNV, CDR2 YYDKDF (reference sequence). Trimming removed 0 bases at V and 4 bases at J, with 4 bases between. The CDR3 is CATSRDLGNTIYF. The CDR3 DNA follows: TGTGCCACCAGCAGAGATTTAGGAAACACCATATATTTT.

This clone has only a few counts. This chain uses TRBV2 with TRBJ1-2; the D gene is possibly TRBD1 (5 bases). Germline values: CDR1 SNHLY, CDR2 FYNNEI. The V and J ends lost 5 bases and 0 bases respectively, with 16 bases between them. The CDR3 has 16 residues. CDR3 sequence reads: CASSRGRDGSNYGYTF. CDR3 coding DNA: TGTGCCAGCAGTCGAGGGAGGGACGGTTCTAACTATGGCTACACCTTC.

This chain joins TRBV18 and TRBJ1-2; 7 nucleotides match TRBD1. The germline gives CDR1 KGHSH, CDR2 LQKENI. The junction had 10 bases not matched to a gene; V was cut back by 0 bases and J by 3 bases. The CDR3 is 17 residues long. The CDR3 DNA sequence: TGTGCCAGCTCACCACCGTCGGCAGGGGGAACTTACTATGGCTACACCTTC. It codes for CASSPPSAGGTYYGYTF.

The CDR3 is CASSLVRAAEAFF. CDR3 nucleotide sequence: TGTGCCAGCAGCTTGGTCAGGGCAGCTGAAGCTTTCTTT. The chain joins TRBV5-6 to TRBJ1-1, with TRBD1 as a possible D gene (5 bases). Germline V gene data show CDR1 as SGHDT and CDR2 as YYEEEE. V was pared by 0 bases and J by 6 bases, with 9 bases between. The CDR3 sequence is 13 residues long.

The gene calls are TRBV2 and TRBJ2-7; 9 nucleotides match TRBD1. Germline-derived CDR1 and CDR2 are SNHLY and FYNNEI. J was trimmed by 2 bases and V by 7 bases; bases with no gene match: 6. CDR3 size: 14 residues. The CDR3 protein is CASTAGTGPYEQYF. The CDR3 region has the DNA TGTGCCAGCACCGCCGGGACAGGGCCCTACGAGCAGTACTTC. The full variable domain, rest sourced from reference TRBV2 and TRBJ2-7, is EPEVTQTPSHQVTQMGQEVILRCVPISNHLYFYWYRQILGQKVEFLVSFYNNEISEKSEIFDDQFSVERPDGSNFTLKIRSTKLEDSAMYFCASTAGTGPYEQYFGPGTRLTVT.

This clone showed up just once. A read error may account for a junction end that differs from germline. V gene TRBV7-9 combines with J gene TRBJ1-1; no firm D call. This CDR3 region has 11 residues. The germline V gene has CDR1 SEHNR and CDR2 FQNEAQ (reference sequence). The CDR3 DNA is TGTTCCAGCAGCTTAGTCAGATTGACTTTCTTT. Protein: CSSSLVRLTFF.

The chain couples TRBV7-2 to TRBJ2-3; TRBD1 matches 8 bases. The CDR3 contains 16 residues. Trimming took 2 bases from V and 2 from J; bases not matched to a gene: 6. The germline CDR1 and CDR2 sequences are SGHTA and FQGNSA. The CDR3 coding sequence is TGTGCCAGCAGCTTAACCGGGACAGGCCTCACAGATACGCAGTATTTT. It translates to CASSLTGTGLTDTQYF.

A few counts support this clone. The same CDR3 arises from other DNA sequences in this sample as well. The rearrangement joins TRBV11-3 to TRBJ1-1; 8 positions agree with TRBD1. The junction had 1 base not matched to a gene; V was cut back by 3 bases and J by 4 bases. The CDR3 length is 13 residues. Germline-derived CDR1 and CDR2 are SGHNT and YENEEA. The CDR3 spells CASSFTGGTEAFF. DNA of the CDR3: TGTGCCAGCAGCTTCACAGGGGGCACTGAAGCTTTCTTT. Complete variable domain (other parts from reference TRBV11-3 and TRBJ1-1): EAGVVQSPRYKIIEKKQPVAFWCNPISGHNTLYWYLQNLGQGPELLIRYENEEAVDDSQLPKDRFSAERLKGVDSTLKIQPAELGDSAVYLCASSFTGGTEAFFGQGTRLTVV.

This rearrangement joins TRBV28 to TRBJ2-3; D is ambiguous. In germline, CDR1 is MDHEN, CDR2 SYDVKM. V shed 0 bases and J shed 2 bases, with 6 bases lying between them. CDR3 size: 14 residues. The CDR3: CASSLWADTDTQYF. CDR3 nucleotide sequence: TGTGCCAGCAGTTTATGGGCAGACACAGATACGCAGTATTTT. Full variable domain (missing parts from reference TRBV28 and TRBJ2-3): DVKVTQSSRYLVKRTGEKVFLECVQDMDHENMFWYRQDPGLGLRLIYFSYDVKMKEKGDIPEGYSVSREKKERFSLILESASTNQTSMYLCASSLWADTDTQYFGPGTRLTVL.

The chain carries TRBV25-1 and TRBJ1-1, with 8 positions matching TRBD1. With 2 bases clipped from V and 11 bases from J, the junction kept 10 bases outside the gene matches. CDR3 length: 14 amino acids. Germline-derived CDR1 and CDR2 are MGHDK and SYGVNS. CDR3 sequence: CASSETTGVPGAFF. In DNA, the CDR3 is TGTGCCAGCAGTGAAACGACAGGGGTACCTGGCGCTTTCTTT.

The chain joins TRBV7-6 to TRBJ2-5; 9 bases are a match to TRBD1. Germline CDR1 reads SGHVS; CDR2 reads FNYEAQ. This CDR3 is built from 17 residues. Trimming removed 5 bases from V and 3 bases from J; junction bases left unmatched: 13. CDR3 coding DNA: TGTGCCAGCAGCCCTCAGGGGCCCGGACAGGGGAAAGAGACCCAGTACTTC. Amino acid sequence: CASSPQGPGQGKETQYF.

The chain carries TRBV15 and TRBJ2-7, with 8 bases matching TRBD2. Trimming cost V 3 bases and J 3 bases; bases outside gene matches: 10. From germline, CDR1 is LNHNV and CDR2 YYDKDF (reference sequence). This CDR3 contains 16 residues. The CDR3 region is CATSRGRAGEFYEQYF. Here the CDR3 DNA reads TGTGCCACCAGCAGGGGTAGAGCGGGAGAGTTCTACGAGCAGTACTTC. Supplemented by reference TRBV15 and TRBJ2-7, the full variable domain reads DAMVIQNPRYQVTQFGKPVTLSCSQTLNHNVMYWYQQKSSQAPKLLFHYYDKDFNNEADTPDNFQSRRPNTSFCFLDIRSPGLGDTAMYLCATSRGRAGEFYEQYFGPGTRLTVT.

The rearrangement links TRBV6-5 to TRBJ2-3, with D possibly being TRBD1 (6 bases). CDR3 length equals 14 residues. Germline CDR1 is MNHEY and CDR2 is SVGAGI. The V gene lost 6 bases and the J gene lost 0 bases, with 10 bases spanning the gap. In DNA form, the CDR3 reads TGTGCCAGCAGCCGACAGGAGAGCACAGATACGCAGTATTTT. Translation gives CASSRQESTDTQYF.

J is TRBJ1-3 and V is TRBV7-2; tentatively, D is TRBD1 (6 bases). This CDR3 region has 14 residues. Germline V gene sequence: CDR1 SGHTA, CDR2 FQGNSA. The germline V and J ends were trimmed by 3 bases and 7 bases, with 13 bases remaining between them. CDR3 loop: CASSFRPQGNTIYF. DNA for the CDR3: TGTGCCAGCAGCTTTCGGCCCCAGGGGAACACCATATATTTT.

In DNA form, the CDR3 reads TGTGCCAGCAGCTTAGAAAGACTAGGCAATAGAGAAGATACGCAGTATTTT. This gives the protein CASSLERLGNREDTQYF. V is TRBV7-9 and J is TRBJ2-3; the D gene is possibly TRBD2 (6 bases). Germline CDR1 reads SEHNR; CDR2 reads FQNEAQ (reference sequence). The CDR3 is 17 amino acids. V gave up 1 base and J gave up 5 bases, with 19 bases separating them.

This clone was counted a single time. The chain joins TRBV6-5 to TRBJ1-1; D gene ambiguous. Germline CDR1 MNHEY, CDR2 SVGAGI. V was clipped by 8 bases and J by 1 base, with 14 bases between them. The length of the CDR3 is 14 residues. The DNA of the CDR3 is TGTGCCAGCCGCGGCTGGCAACAGAACACTGAAGCTTTCTTT. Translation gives CASRGWQQNTEAFF.

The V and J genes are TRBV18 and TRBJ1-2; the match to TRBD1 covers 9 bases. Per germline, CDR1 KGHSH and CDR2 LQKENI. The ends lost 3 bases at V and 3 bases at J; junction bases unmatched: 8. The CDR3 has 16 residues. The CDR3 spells CASSPVTGGLDYGYTF. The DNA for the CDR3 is TGTGCCAGCTCACCCGTTACAGGGGGCCTTGACTATGGCTACACCTTC.

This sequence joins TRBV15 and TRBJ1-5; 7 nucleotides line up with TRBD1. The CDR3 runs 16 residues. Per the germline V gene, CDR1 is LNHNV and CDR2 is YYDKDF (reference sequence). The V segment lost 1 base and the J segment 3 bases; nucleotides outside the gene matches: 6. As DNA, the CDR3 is TGTGCCACCAGCAGAGGTATAACAGGGGCCAATCAGCCCCAGCATTTT. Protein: CATSRGITGANQPQHF.

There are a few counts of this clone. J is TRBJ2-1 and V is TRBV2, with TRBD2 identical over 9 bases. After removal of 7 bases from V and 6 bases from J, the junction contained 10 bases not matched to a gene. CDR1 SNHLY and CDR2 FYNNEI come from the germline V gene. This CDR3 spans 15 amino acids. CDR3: CASTMGTSFFNEQFF. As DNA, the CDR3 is TGTGCCAGCACTATGGGGACTAGCTTCTTCAATGAGCAGTTCTTC.

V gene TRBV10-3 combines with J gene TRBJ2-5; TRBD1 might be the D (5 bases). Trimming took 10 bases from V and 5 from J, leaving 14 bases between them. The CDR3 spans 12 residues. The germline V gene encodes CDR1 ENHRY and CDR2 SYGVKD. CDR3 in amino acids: CATQGTGETQYF. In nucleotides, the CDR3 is TGTGCCACCCAGGGTACCGGGGAGACCCAGTACTTC.